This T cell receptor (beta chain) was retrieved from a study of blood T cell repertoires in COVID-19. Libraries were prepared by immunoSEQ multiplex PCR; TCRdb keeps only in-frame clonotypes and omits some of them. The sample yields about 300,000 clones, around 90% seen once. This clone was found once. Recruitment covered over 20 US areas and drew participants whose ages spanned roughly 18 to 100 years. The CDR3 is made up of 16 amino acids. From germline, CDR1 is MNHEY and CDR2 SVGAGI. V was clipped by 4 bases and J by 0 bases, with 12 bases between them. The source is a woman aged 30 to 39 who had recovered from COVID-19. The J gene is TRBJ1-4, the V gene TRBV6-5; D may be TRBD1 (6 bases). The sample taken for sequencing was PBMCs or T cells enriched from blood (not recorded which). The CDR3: CASSSSDSSTNEKLFF. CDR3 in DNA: TGTGCCAGCAGTTCCTCGGACAGCTCAACTAATGAAAAACTGTTTTTT.